The 8 T cell receptor beta chains below all came from one sample that was sequenced in a study of chemoradiotherapy in HPV16-positive cancers. Sequencing used immunoSEQ multiplex PCR; TCRdb keeps in-frame clones, though not all of them. This table holds roughly 34,000 clones, 86% found once. The sample here was blood, taken from a patient who underwent chemoradiotherapy. Receptor source: a human donor with HPV-associated anogenital cancer.

This clone was observed a single time. This rearrangement joins TRBV7-9 to TRBJ2-7, with D maybe TRBD1 (5 bases). CDR1 and CDR2 (germline): SEHNR, FQNEAQ (reference sequence). V lost 9 bases and J lost 6, with 15 bases in between. This CDR3 is built from 12 residues. CDR3 residues: CASVDTPGEQYF. The CDR3 coding sequence is TGTGCCAGTGTGGACACCCCCGGCGAGCAGTACTTC.

V gene TRBV7-2 combines with J gene TRBJ1-2; D remains ambiguous. Germline V CDR1 and CDR2: SGHTA, FQGNSA. The germline V and J ends were trimmed by 1 base and 1 base, with 13 bases remaining between them. The CDR3 runs 16 residues. The CDR3 sequence: CASSLVVGTDNYGYTF. CDR3 DNA: TGTGCCAGCAGCTTAGTTGTGGGTACGGATAACTATGGCTACACCTTC.

This clone was recorded only once. This rearrangement joins TRBV19 to TRBJ1-1; 7 nucleotides agree with TRBD1. This CDR3 comprises 13 residues. Germline trimming cut 4 bases from V and 3 bases from J; bases unmatched to any gene: 2. The germline gives CDR1 LNHDA, CDR2 SQIVND (reference sequence). CDR3 sequence reads: CASSNTGDTEAFF. The DNA for the CDR3 is TGTGCCAGTAGTAACACAGGGGACACTGAAGCTTTCTTT.

The rearrangement links TRBV6-1 to TRBJ2-1, with 9 bases aligning to TRBD2. J gave up 6 bases and V 1 base, and 4 bases lay outside the gene matches. The CDR3 length is 15 residues. CDR1 and CDR2 (germline): MNHNS, SASEGT. The CDR3 region is CASSEELAGSNEQFF. The CDR3 bases are TGTGCCAGCAGTGAAGAACTAGCGGGTAGCAATGAGCAGTTCTTC.

The DNA of the CDR3 is TGCGCCAGCAGCCAATTGACAGGGGGACCGAACACCGGGGAGCTGTTTTTT. It encodes CASSQLTGGPNTGELFF. V and J are TRBV4-3 and TRBJ2-2; TRBD1 matches 9 bases. Germline CDR1 LGHNA, CDR2 YSLEER. The CDR3 is 17 residues long. The junction had 4 bases not matched to a gene; V was cut back by 2 bases and J by 0 bases.

CDR3 DNA sequence: TGTGCCACCAGCAGAGATGGCCCCCCCCAGTACTTC. It encodes CATSRDGPPQYF. The chain recombines TRBV15 with TRBJ2-5; no firm D call. Germline CDR1 reads LNHNV; CDR2 reads YYDKDF (reference sequence). Trimming left V 0 bases short and J 9 bases short, with 8 bases between. CDR3 length equals 12 residues.

J is TRBJ2-5 and V is TRBV7-9, with D possibly TRBD2 on 5 matching bases. Near its end, the DNA agrees better with TRBJ2-7, so the J call may be wrong. Germline V gene lookup returns CDR1 SEHNR and CDR2 FQNEAQ (reference sequence). This CDR3 is built from 14 residues. CDR3 loop: CASSFTTMRDEQYF. In DNA, the CDR3 is TGTGCCAGCAGCTTTACAACGATGAGGGACGAGCAGTACTTC.

The chain employs TRBV5-6 and TRBJ2-7, with D possibly being TRBD1 or TRBD2 (5 bases each). The CDR3 consists of 17 residues. V lost 0 bases to trimming and J lost 0 bases, with 16 bases between them. The germline V gene has CDR1 SGHDT and CDR2 YYEEEE. As DNA, the CDR3 is TGTGCCAGCAGCTTGGGTTCGGGGCTACATAGCTCCTACGAGCAGTACTTC. Protein: CASSLGSGLHSSYEQYF.